These T cell receptor beta chains were read from a single sample in a study of T cell repertoires in cytomegalovirus infection. Using its own MiXCR run on the reads, TCRdb lists one record per CDR3 protein. The repertoire includes about 920,000 distinct CDR3 sequences, roughly 30% of them detected once, and over 11% sits in the top ten. No antigen has been identified for these receptors. Sequencing was performed on cultured CD8+ T cells from PBMCs, taken from culture after CMV antigen stimulation. The receptors shown here come from a human donor in good health (CMV status not recorded). Some clones in this sample may be carry-over from other donors' samples. CDR3s include the opening cysteine and the closing phenylalanine or tryptophan. The D gene is left open where the match is weak. Clone sizes are given selectively: once, few, many, or a class where the clone is expanded.

>few|-|TRBV6-5|13|TRBJ2-1
TGTGCCAGCAGTTACTCAGAGTATAATGAGCAGTTCTTC
CASSYSEYNEQFF
>-|TRBD1|TRBV7-9|16|TRBJ2-3
TGTGCCAGCAGCGCCCCCGGGACAGGGGGCCTAGATACGCAGTATTTT
CASSAPGTGGLDTQYF
>-|-|TRBV19|16|TRBJ1-1
TGTGCCAGTAGTTTGAGGGGACACCGCGGGAACACTGAAGCTTTCTTT
CASSLRGHRGNTEAFF
>few|-|TRBV6-2/TRBV6-3|14|TRBJ1-6
TGTGCCAGCATAGGCGGGGGTTCGAATTCACCCCTCCACTTT
CASIGGGSNSPLHF
>-|TRBD2|TRBV5-6|20|TRBJ2-1
TGTGCCAGCAGCCAGGCCGAGGGACTAGCGGGGCCTCGGATCTACAATGAGCAGTTCTTC
CASSQAEGLAGPRIYNEQFF
>few|-|TRBV27|14|TRBJ2-1
TGTGCCAGCAGAAGGGGGGCACCCTACAATGAGCAGTTCTTC
CASRRGAPYNEQFF
>-|-|TRBV6-1|14|TRBJ1-6
TGTGCCACAGCCCAGGGAAGCAGTAATTCACCCCTCCACTTT
CATAQGSSNSPLHF
>-|TRBD1|TRBV5-3|16|TRBJ1-5
TGTGCCAGCAGCTTAGGGACAGGGGAAGACAATCAGCCCCAGCATTTT
CASSLGTGEDNQPQHF
>-|-|TRBV27|16|TRBJ1-6
TGTGCCAGCAGTTTAACGGCAGCCTCCTATAATTCACCCCTCCACTTT
CASSLTAASYNSPLHF
>many|-|TRBV7-8|15|TRBJ1-1
TGTGCCAGCAGCTTTCTTTTGGGGGTGAACACTGAAGCTTTCTTT
CASSFLLGVNTEAFF
>-|TRBD2|TRBV12-3/TRBV12-4|15|TRBJ2-7
TGTGCCAGCAGTTTAGGCGGGGGGCCTGACTACGAGCAGTACTTC
CASSLGGGPDYEQYF
>few|-|TRBV15|12|TRBJ2-3
TGTGCCACCAGCAGAGATCCGGATACGCAGTATTTT
CATSRDPDTQYF
>-|TRBD2|TRBV11-2|19|TRBJ2-5
TGTGCCAGCAGCTTACCCCCGGGGACTAGCGGGGGCCTGCGCGAGACCCAGTACTTC
CASSLPPGTSGGLRETQYF
>few|TRBD1|TRBV24-1|14|TRBJ2-3
TGTGCCACCAAAGGGACAGGCAGCACAGATACGCAGTATTTT
CATKGTGSTDTQYF
>few|-|TRBV6-2/TRBV6-3|13|TRBJ1-1
TGTGCCAGCAGTTCACTGGGCCCGGACAAAGCTTTCTTT
CASSSLGPDKAFF
>-|-|TRBV27|12|TRBJ1-5
TGTGCCAGCAAAGCCCCCAATCAGCCCCAGCATTTT
CASKAPNQPQHF
>-|-|TRBV6-6|14|TRBJ1-1
TGTGCCAGCAGTTACGGGGGGAGGGACACTGAAGCTTTCTTT
CASSYGGRDTEAFF
>-|-|TRBV14|13|TRBJ1-2
TGTGCCAGCAGCCAAGCCAGGGGACATGGCTACACCTTC
CASSQARGHGYTF
>few|-|TRBV7-9|14|TRBJ2-7
TGTGCCAGCGAGGGGGGCCAGAGCTCCTACGAGCAGTACTTC
CASEGGQSSYEQYF
>many|-|TRBV12-3/TRBV12-4|13|TRBJ1-6
TGTGCCAGCACCCCGACAGTCGGTTCACCCCTCCACTTT
CASTPTVGSPLHF
>-|-|TRBV15|16|TRBJ2-3
TGTGCCACCAGCACGTGGACCTCCACGACCACAGATACGCAGTATTTT
CATSTWTSTTTDTQYF
>-|TRBD1|TRBV12-3/TRBV12-4|17|TRBJ1-2
TGTGCCAGCAGCCGCCGGGACAGGGAGGGGAGCGGCTATGGCTACACCTTC
CASSRRDREGSGYGYTF
>few|TRBD1|TRBV12-5|19|TRBJ2-1
TGTGCTAGTGGTTTCTCTGTTCACCCTGGACAGGGCTCCTACAATGAGCAGTTCTTC
CASGFSVHPGQGSYNEQFF
>few|-|TRBV27|12|TRBJ1-4
TGTGCCAGCAGCCGGGGCGGCGAAAAACTGTTTTTT
CASSRGGEKLFF
>many|-|TRBV7-6|15|TRBJ2-7
TGTGCCAGCAGCTTAGAAGGGACCGATCCTTACGAGCAGTACTTC
CASSLEGTDPYEQYF
>-|TRBD2|TRBV6-2/TRBV6-3|15|TRBJ2-7
TGTGCCAGCAGTTACTTTAGCGGGGGGGCCTACGAGCAGTACTTC
CASSYFSGGAYEQYF
>few|TRBD1|TRBV7-9|16|TRBJ2-7
TGTGCCAGCAGCTCCCACCCAGACAGGGGTGCCTACGAGCAGTACTTC
CASSSHPDRGAYEQYF
>-|-|TRBV7-6|15|TRBJ1-2
TGTGCCAGCAGCTCTTCGGGACGGGGCTTGGGGGGCTACACCTTC
CASSSSGRGLGGYTF
>-|TRBD1|TRBV10-3|11|TRBJ1-2
TGTGCCATCAGGGACAGGGTCGGCTACACCTTC
CAIRDRVGYTF
>few|TRBD2|TRBV19|19|TRBJ2-3
TGTGCCAGTAGTATACGGACTAGCGGGGGGGCGACCCCCACAGATACGCAGTATTTT
CASSIRTSGGATPTDTQYF
>-|-|TRBV12-3/TRBV12-4|13|TRBJ1-2
TGTGCCAGCATCAAAAACAGAGTTGACGGCTACACCTTC
CASIKNRVDGYTF
>-|TRBD2|TRBV20-1|16|TRBJ2-3
TGCAGTGCTAGAGATCTCAAAGCGGGGGGCGCAGATACGCAGTATTTT
CSARDLKAGGADTQYF
>few|-|TRBV7-9|12|TRBJ1-2
TGTGCCAGCAGCTTGGGAACAGGGGGCTACACCTTC
CASSLGTGGYTF
>few|-|TRBV9|13|TRBJ2-3
TGTGCCAGCAGCGAGGATTTGGTCGATACGCAGTATTTT
CASSEDLVDTQYF
>few|-|TRBV20-1|10|TRBJ1-2
TGCAGTGCGCGTCAGGGTGGCTACACCTTC
CSARQGGYTF
>-|-|TRBV20-1|14|TRBJ1-1
TGCAGTGCTAGAGATCTCGGGAGTTCCTCTGAAGCTTTCTTT
CSARDLGSSSEAFF
>few|-|TRBV10-3|15|TRBJ2-1
TGTGCCATCAGGAGGGACGGTTCCCTCTACAATGAGCAGTTCTTC
CAIRRDGSLYNEQFF
>few|-|TRBV7-9|16|TRBJ1-2
TGTGCCAGCAGCTCTGGGCGAAACGTCCTTAACCATGGCTACACCTTC
CASSSGRNVLNHGYTF
>-|-|TRBV2|13|TRBJ1-5
TGTGCCAGCAGTGTGAACACCAATCAGCCCCAGCATTTT
CASSVNTNQPQHF
>-|TRBD1|TRBV12-3/TRBV12-4|12|TRBJ2-2
TGTGCCAGAGAGGGGGCGGACGGGGAGCTGTTTTTT
CAREGADGELFF
>once|-|TRBV27|13|TRBJ1-5
TGTGCCAGCAGTTTGGCGGCAGGACAGCCCCAGCATTTT
CASSLAAGQPQHF
>-|TRBD1|TRBV13|13|TRBJ1-2
TGTGCCAGCAGAACCGGGACAGGGAAGGGCTACACCTTC
CASRTGTGKGYTF
>many|-|TRBV7-2|14|TRBJ2-1
TGTGCCAGCAGCTTAGCGGGGGCTCTTAATGAGCAGTTCTTC
CASSLAGALNEQFF
>-|-|TRBV11-2|15|TRBJ1-4
TGTGCCAGCAGCTTAAGGGGCTGGACGGATGAAAAACTGTTTTTT
CASSLRGWTDEKLFF
>-|-|TRBV27|17|TRBJ1-1
TGTGCCAGCAGTTTCCACGTCCCGGGACGTTATTTCACTGAAGCTTTCTTT
CASSFHVPGRYFTEAFF
>few|-|TRBV2|15|TRBJ1-2
TGTGCCAGCAGATCCCAACAGGGCCTGAACTATGGCTACACCTTC
CASRSQQGLNYGYTF
>-|-|TRBV4-1|14|TRBJ2-7
TGCGCCAGCAGCCTGGCGAGCGCCACCTACGAGCAGTACTTC
CASSLASATYEQYF
>many|TRBD2|TRBV7-3|15|TRBJ2-5
TGTGCCAGCAGCTCTAGCGGGGGGGCCGGTGAGACCCAGTACTTC
CASSSSGGAGETQYF
>-|-|TRBV7-8|12|TRBJ2-1
TGTGCCAGCAGCTTCGAACAGGGTTTTTTCTTCTTC
CASSFEQGFFFF
>many|-|TRBV11-2|13|TRBJ1-1
TGTGCCAGCAGCCCCCCGGGCAGACCAGAGGCTTTCTTT
CASSPPGRPEAFF